This record concerns one T cell receptor (beta chain) sequence. The target antigen is unknown. This specimen comes from a study of T cells in Graves' hyperthyroidism and ophthalmopathy. In the study overall: Before any treatment, at initial diagnosis, peripheral blood was collected. Points from the study as a whole: Model output signaled ophthalmopathy a median 6.5 months ahead of onset.

Amplified TCR beta CDR3 regions came from RNA transcripts. Primed by the HTBI set, a first-round RT-PCR was run on the TCR CDR3. TCRdb independently ran MiXCR on the multiplex PCR reads; one entry per CDR3 protein. The sample carries more than 300,000 distinct CDR3 sequences, about 18% recorded once. The sample of blood was obtained at first hyperthyroidism diagnosis (before any ophthalmopathy symptoms). Sequencing was performed on blood. The sequence was obtained from a young woman with Graves' hyperthyroidism that later progressed to Graves' ophthalmopathy.

The CDR3 bases are TGTGCCAGCAGATTCCTCGGGAACAGGGGATTTAATCAGCCCCAGCATTTT. Its translation is CASRFLGNRGFNQPQHF. The chain has TRBV28 and TRBJ1-5, with 7 bases identical to TRBD1. Looked up from germline, CDR1 is MDHEN and CDR2 is SYDVKM. J gave up 4 bases and V 6 bases, and 15 bases lay outside the gene matches. The length of the CDR3 is 17 residues.